The rows below give T cell receptor beta chains drawn from one sample of a study of identical twins. Via MiXCR, TCRdb re-called the 5' RACE reads, giving one row per CDR3 protein. Of some 730,000 distinct CDR3 sequences listed, around a sixth are singletons. The sample was also reused in another study, on T cells expressing NK-cell markers.

Sequences were obtained from PBMCs. The receptors were gathered from a woman younger than 30 in good health. The CDR3 runs from the conserved cysteine through the conserved F or W. Each record gives: D gene, V gene, J gene, clone size, CDR3 DNA, CDR3 protein. A D gene is named only where the DNA matches it firmly. Clone size is stated in some rows and not others, as once, few, many or a class when expanded.

D: NA; V: TRBV20-1; J: TRBJ2-1; size: many; DNA: TGCAGTGCGTTCCATCAGCGCGGAGATTACAATGAGCAGTTCTTC; CDR3: CSAFHQRGDYNEQFF
D: NA; V: TRBV20-1; J: TRBJ2-3; size: many; DNA: TGCAGTGCTCCTCCTAACACAGATACGCAGTATTTT; CDR3: CSAPPNTDTQYF
D: TRBD1; V: TRBV29-1; J: TRBJ1-1; size: few; DNA: TGCAGCGTCCAAGGACAGGGGCCCATGAACACTGAAGCTTTCTTT; CDR3: CSVQGQGPMNTEAFF
D: TRBD1; V: TRBV10-3; J: TRBJ2-1; size: few; DNA: TGTGCCACCAGGGACAGGGGAACGGCCTACAATGAGCAGTTCTTC; CDR3: CATRDRGTAYNEQFF
D: NA; V: TRBV5-1; J: TRBJ1-5; size: NA; DNA: TGCGCCAGCAGCATGACAGGACACCAGCCCCAGCATTTT; CDR3: CASSMTGHQPQHF
D: TRBD2; V: TRBV12-3/TRBV12-4; J: TRBJ2-7; size: NA; DNA: TGTGCCAGCAGTTTTTCACTAGCGGAAACCTACGAGCAGTACTTC; CDR3: CASSFSLAETYEQYF
D: TRBD1; V: TRBV6-2/TRBV6-3; J: TRBJ2-7; size: NA; DNA: TGTGCCAGCATCACAGGGGGTAGCGAGCAGTGCTTC; CDR3: CASITGGSEQCF
D: NA; V: TRBV9; J: TRBJ2-7; size: few; DNA: TGTGCCAGCAGCGAGTCATCTCACGACAGTCCCTACGAGCAGTACTTC; CDR3: CASSESSHDSPYEQYF
D: TRBD1; V: TRBV7-9; J: TRBJ2-6; size: NA; DNA: TGTGCCAGTGCGGACAGGGGGCACTCTGGGGCCAACGTCCTGACTTTC; CDR3: CASADRGHSGANVLTF
D: NA; V: TRBV7-9; J: TRBJ1-5; size: few; DNA: TGTGCCAGCAGCCCCTCTCGGAGCAATCAGCCCCAGCATTTT; CDR3: CASSPSRSNQPQHF
D: NA; V: TRBV7-2; J: TRBJ2-2; size: few; DNA: TGTGCCAGCAGCCGCCAGGCGGGGGAGCTGTTTTTT; CDR3: CASSRQAGELFF
D: NA; V: TRBV6-1; J: TRBJ2-2; size: NA; DNA: TGTGCCAGCAGTAGAGGGGGGATCCTGAACACCGGGGAGCTGTTTTTT; CDR3: CASSRGGILNTGELFF
D: NA; V: TRBV10-3; J: TRBJ1-5; size: NA; DNA: TGTGCCATCAGCAGGGCCGATCAAAATCAGCCCCAGCATTTT; CDR3: CAISRADQNQPQHF
D: NA; V: TRBV7-2; J: TRBJ2-1; size: few; DNA: TGTGCCAGCAGCTATAGACAGTTCTACAATGAGCAGTTCTTC; CDR3: CASSYRQFYNEQFF
D: NA; V: TRBV5-1; J: TRBJ1-5; size: NA; DNA: TGCGCCAGCAGGCCCCAGGGATGTCAGCCCCAGCATTTT; CDR3: CASRPQGCQPQHF
D: NA; V: TRBV20-1; J: TRBJ1-1; size: NA; DNA: TGCAGTGCTCAGAGTGACTTGAACACTGAAGCTTTCTTT; CDR3: CSAQSDLNTEAFF
D: NA; V: TRBV5-1; J: TRBJ2-7; size: NA; DNA: TGCGCCAGCAGCTTGGCACAGTTGGACCACGAGCAGTACTTC; CDR3: CASSLAQLDHEQYF
D: NA; V: TRBV12-3/TRBV12-4; J: TRBJ2-2; size: few; DNA: TGTGCCAACTTTTGGCCTCTCGGGGGCAGGAACACCGGGGAGCTGTTTTTT; CDR3: CANFWPLGGRNTGELFF
D: TRBD1; V: TRBV10-3; J: TRBJ2-2; size: NA; DNA: TGTGCCATCAGTGCTCGACCGGGACAGGGGAACACCGGGGAGCTGTTTTTT; CDR3: CAISARPGQGNTGELFF
D: TRBD2; V: TRBV20-1; J: TRBJ2-1; size: NA; DNA: TGCAGTGCTAGACCAAGGACTAGCGGGGGAAAATGGGAGCAGTTCTTC; CDR3: CSARPRTSGGKWEQFF
D: NA; V: TRBV12-3/TRBV12-4; J: TRBJ1-6; size: NA; DNA: TGTGCCAGCAGTGTTGGAGTACGGATTTCACCCCTCCACTTT; CDR3: CASSVGVRISPLHF
D: TRBD1; V: TRBV5-1; J: TRBJ1-3; size: NA; DNA: TGCGCCAGCCAACAGGGGAGTGGTGGAAACACCATATATTTT; CDR3: CASQQGSGGNTIYF
D: NA; V: TRBV14; J: TRBJ2-2; size: few; DNA: TGTGCCAGCAGCCATAAAGGGAGTGTAGCCGGGGAGCTGTTTTTT; CDR3: CASSHKGSVAGELFF
D: NA; V: TRBV29-1; J: TRBJ2-2; size: NA; DNA: TGCAGCGCATCCCGCGGACAGTCTAACACCGGGGAGCTGTTTTTT; CDR3: CSASRGQSNTGELFF
D: TRBD1; V: TRBV7-2; J: TRBJ1-1; size: NA; DNA: TGTGCCAGCAGCTCCTGGACAGGGGGCACTGAAGCTTTCTTT; CDR3: CASSSWTGGTEAFF
D: TRBD2; V: TRBV3-1; J: TRBJ2-1; size: few; DNA: TGTGCCAGCAGCCAGCGCCCGGTAGCGGGGGAGTCACAGCAGTTCTTC; CDR3: CASSQRPVAGESQQFF
D: NA; V: TRBV12-5; J: TRBJ1-3; size: few; DNA: TGTGCTAGTGCCATAGGGCAGTCTGGAAACACCATATATTTT; CDR3: CASAIGQSGNTIYF
D: NA; V: TRBV6-1; J: TRBJ1-2; size: NA; DNA: TGTGCCAGCAGTCAGACAGCTAACTATGGCTACACCTTC; CDR3: CASSQTANYGYTF
D: NA; V: TRBV5-1; J: TRBJ2-3; size: few; DNA: TGCGCCAGCAGACCAAACCCGACGCGAGTGACGGATACGCAGTATTTT; CDR3: CASRPNPTRVTDTQYF
D: TRBD2; V: TRBV20-1; J: TRBJ2-7; size: NA; DNA: TGCAGTGCAAATCCGGGACTAGAAGCCGAGCAGTACTTC; CDR3: CSANPGLEAEQYF
D: NA; V: TRBV15; J: TRBJ1-1; size: few; DNA: TGTGCCACCTGGGACCGAGGGTCGGTCACTGAAGCTTTCTTT; CDR3: CATWDRGSVTEAFF
D: NA; V: TRBV29-1; J: TRBJ1-4; size: NA; DNA: TGCAGCGTTGATTACTGGATTGAAAAACTGTTTTTT; CDR3: CSVDYWIEKLFF
D: NA; V: TRBV14; J: TRBJ2-7; size: NA; DNA: TGTGCCAGCGGCACGGGGACAATCTACGAGCAGTACTTC; CDR3: CASGTGTIYEQYF
D: NA; V: TRBV29-1; J: TRBJ2-2; size: few; DNA: TGCAGCGTTGAAACAGGGACCCCCGGGGAGCTGTTTTTT; CDR3: CSVETGTPGELFF
D: NA; V: TRBV20-1; J: TRBJ2-7; size: once; DNA: TGCAGTGCCGAACCGCGATCCGAGCAGTACTTC; CDR3: CSAEPRSEQYF
D: NA; V: TRBV7-6; J: TRBJ2-1; size: NA; DNA: TGTGCCAGCAGCCCTCCCCAGGGCCATGAGCAGTTCTTC; CDR3: CASSPPQGHEQFF